The present entry profiles one T cell receptor (beta chain) with its context. Its antigen is not identified. The data are from a study of regulatory T cells in long-lasting Graves disease. Germline lookup yields CDR1 KGHDR and CDR2 SFDVKD. The V and J ends lost 8 bases and 5 bases respectively, with 14 bases between them. This CDR3 region has 13 residues. Study-wide results and caveats: Shared public clonotypes totalled 2,741 in persistent patients, compared with about 930 in new patients.

HTBI primers from iRepertoire and Arm-PCR of CDR3 regions yielded the TCR beta libraries. TCRdb redid the calling of the multiplex PCR reads with MiXCR, one entry per CDR3 protein. The sample records hundreds of thousands of distinct CDR3 sequences, 15% to 20% being singletons. Time point defined: newly diagnosed GD, antithyroid drugs for less than 3 months. PBMCs provided the RNA from which the TCR library was made. These data are also associated with another study on T cells in Graves' hyperthyroidism and ophthalmopathy. That report adds: Hyperthyroidism was newly diagnosed in patients aged 18 to 65 (duration under 2 months). Blood held most thyroid clonotypes expanded above 0.001 frequency. Progression to ophthalmopathy was predicted a median of roughly 6.8 months early.

The chain recombines TRBV24-1 with TRBJ1-1; D might be TRBD1 (5 bases). The clonotype comes from a woman aged 25 to 39 with Graves disease. The specimen comprised peripheral blood mononuclear cells (PBMCs), sampled at new diagnosis, from a patient treated with antithyroid drugs. CDR3 region: CATTSTGGTEAFF. DNA for the CDR3: TGTGCCACCACGTCAACAGGTGGGACTGAAGCTTTCTTT.